This TCR beta chain was recovered during a study of T cell clones after liver transplantation. For the study at large: Immunosuppression withdrawal was tried within 2 years after liver transplantation in this trial.

Clones were read by immunoSEQ multiplex PCR, and TCRdb kept only the in-frame ones, dropping some. The data show 55,000 to 75,000 clones, 80% to 95% seen once. CDR3 size: 17 residues. V was trimmed by 3 bases and J by 0 bases, leaving 18 bases between them. Per the germline V gene, CDR1 is MNHEY and CDR2 is SMNVEV (reference sequence). Unstimulated PBMCs were sorted into CD3+CD4+ and CD3+CD8+ populations. The gene calls are TRBV27 and TRBJ2-7; tentatively, D is TRBD2 (6 bases). Source: CD4+ T cells from blood, taken less than 27 months after liver transplant. The source is a human patient who received a liver transplant. Some T cells here may be from the graft donor. The CDR3 reads CASSFGGSLTHSYEQYF. CDR3 sequence (DNA): TGTGCCAGCAGTTTTGGGGGGTCCCTTACCCACTCCTACGAGCAGTACTTC.